The source of this T cell receptor (beta chain) is a study of blood T cell repertoires in COVID-19. Produced via immunoSEQ multiplex PCR; TCRdb's table is partial and in-frame only. The sample shows 200,000 or so clones, about 84% of them seen only once. The clonotype originates from a person between 65 and 79 years old with COVID-19, enrolled during active disease. Material for sequencing was peripheral blood.

This chain's CDR3 is CAISAGQSNQPQHF. The CDR3 DNA follows: TGTGCCATCAGTGCGGGACAAAGCAATCAGCCCCAGCATTTT. The chain is built from TRBV10-3 and TRBJ1-5, with D possibly TRBD1 on 6 matching bases. CDR3 length equals 14 residues. V was shortened by 4 bases and J by 1 base, with 8 bases between the two germline ends. In germline, CDR1 is ENHRY, CDR2 SYGVKD.